This T cell receptor (beta chain) appears in the sequencing data of a study of OX40 agonist ivuxolimab in advanced cancers. Germline loops: CDR1 SGHAT, CDR2 FQNNGV. V lost 3 bases, J lost 5 bases, and 5 bases stayed unmatched. This CDR3 comprises 14 residues. Data came from immunoSEQ multiplex PCR; TCRdb stores just in-frame clones and leaves some out. The sample carries 54,000 or so clones, nearly 80% recorded once. This chain connects TRBV11-2 to TRBJ1-2; 8 bases fit TRBD1. Sequences were derived from CD4+ or CD8+ T cells sorted from blood, sampled in a trial of the OX40 agonist ivuxolimab. This sequence originates from an adult with an advanced solid tumor such as melanoma, head and neck, liver or kidney cancer. The CDR3 region has the DNA TGTGCCAGCAGCTTCGTACAGGGGGTGTATGGCTACACCTTC. Its translation is CASSFVQGVYGYTF.